Listed here are 21 T cell receptor beta chains from one sample, sequenced in a study of Ad26.COV2.S vaccination and SARS-CoV-2 variants. Assay: immunoSEQ multiplex PCR; the TCRdb copy retains only in-frame clones and omits some. The sample has a few hundred thousand clones; about 80% are singletons. Treatment indicated: some 19 received Ad26.COV2.S at low or high dose, single or two shots; 5 received placebo; per-sample allocation not given. Day 63 following the first vaccine or placebo injection was when the samples were taken. The material was peripheral blood, obtained in a trial of Ad26.COV2.S vaccine versus placebo. These receptors were taken from a person aged 18-60 years who received the Ad26.COV2.S COVID-19 vaccine or a placebo.

The chain recombines TRBV7-7 with TRBJ2-1, with D possibly TRBD1 on 6 matching bases. CDR3 length: 15 amino acids. V lost 4 bases and J lost 0, with 10 bases in between. Germline V gene sequence: CDR1 SSHAT, CDR2 FNYEAQ (reference sequence). CDR3 residues: CASSSTGSSYNEQFF. CDR3 DNA: TGTGCCAGCAGCTCTACAGGGAGCTCCTACAATGAGCAGTTCTTC.

The CDR3 region is CASSQVIGPSPLHF. As DNA, the CDR3 is TGTGCCAGCAGCCAAGTCATCGGTCCTTCACCCCTCCACTTT. The V call is TRBV3-1 (or the pseudogene TRBV3-2), the J call TRBJ1-6, with D unresolved. V dropped 1 base and J dropped 9 bases, with 10 bases sitting between them. The germline V gene encodes CDR1 LGHDT and CDR2 YNNKEL (reference sequence). CDR3 length equals 14 residues.

This clone was counted a few times. The chain is built from TRBV4-3 and TRBJ1-1, with D possibly TRBD1 on 6 matching bases. CDR3 length: 17 residues. V was pared by 0 bases and J by 0 bases, with 14 bases between. Germline loops: CDR1 LGHNA, CDR2 YSLEER. CDR3 nucleotide sequence: TGCGCCAGCAGCCAAGATAACGGGGGCGCCTTGAACACTGAAGCTTTCTTT. This encodes CASSQDNGGALNTEAFF.

The chain uses TRBV5-4 and TRBJ2-7; 9 bases align to TRBD1. Germline assignment: CDR1 SGHNT and CDR2 YYREEE (reference sequence). The CDR3 totals 15 residues. V was clipped by 3 bases and J by 6 bases; unmatched bases: 10. This CDR3 reads CASSYQAGTGFEQYF. CDR3 nucleotides: TGTGCCAGCAGCTATCAAGCCGGGACAGGGTTCGAGCAGTACTTC. Combining the CDR3 with reference TRBV5-4 and TRBJ2-7 gives the whole variable domain ETGVTQSPTHLIKTRGQQVTLRCSSQSGHNTVSWYQQALGQGPQFIFQYYREEENGRGNFPPRFSGLQFPNYSSELNVNALELDDSALYLCASSYQAGTGFEQYFGPGTRLTVT.

The chain has TRBV10-3 and TRBJ2-3; 9 nucleotides align to TRBD2. Germline-derived CDR1 and CDR2 are ENHRY and SYGVKD. With 6 bases clipped from V and 1 base from J, the junction kept 5 bases outside the gene matches. This CDR3 comprises 15 residues. The CDR3 loop is CAISSRGGGTDTQYF. The CDR3 bases are TGTGCCATCAGCTCTCGCGGGGGGGGCACAGATACGCAGTATTTT.

J is TRBJ1-4 and V is TRBV18; the match to TRBD1 covers 7 bases. CDR3 length equals 16 residues. V lost 3 bases, J lost 6 bases, and 10 bases stayed unmatched. Germline CDR1 reads KGHSH; CDR2 reads LQKENI. The CDR3 coding sequence is TGTGCCAGCTCACCTTTCCGACAGGGAAGGGATGAAAAACTGTTTTTT. Its protein product is CASSPFRQGRDEKLFF.

The chain joins TRBV5-5 to TRBJ2-3; D ambiguous. The CDR3 loop spans 16 amino acids. Germline lookup yields CDR1 SGHKS and CDR2 YYEKEE (reference sequence). Deletions cut 1 base from V and 2 bases from J, with 14 bases between. CDR3: CASSLSGRRYTDTQYF. CDR3 DNA: TGTGCCAGCAGCTTGTCTGGCAGGAGATACACAGATACGCAGTATTTT.

DNA for the CDR3: TGTGCCAGCAGCCAATCCTCCTGGGGGAGGGATGGTGGCTACACCTTC. Amino acids: CASSQSSWGRDGGYTF. The V and J genes are TRBV3-1 (or the pseudogene TRBV3-2) and TRBJ1-2, with D maybe TRBD1 (5 bases). The germline CDR1 and CDR2 sequences are LGHDT and YNNKEL (reference sequence). Trimming removed 2 bases from V and 7 bases from J, with 20 bases in between. The CDR3 extends over 16 amino acids.

The CDR3 DNA reads TGTGCCAGCAGCTTGCAACAGCTCACAGATACGCAGTATTTT. Translating it yields CASSLQQLTDTQYF. This rearrangement joins TRBV5-4 to TRBJ2-3; D gene uncertain. CDR1 is SGHNT and CDR2 is YYREEE in the germline V gene (reference sequence). CDR3 length: 14 amino acids. Trimming stripped 1 base from V and 2 bases from J, with 8 bases between.

The rearrangement links TRBV6-5 to TRBJ1-6; D not resolved. In germline, CDR1 is MNHEY, CDR2 SVGAGI. The CDR3 is 14 residues long. The V and J ends lost 6 bases and 1 base respectively, with 7 bases between them. This CDR3 reads CASRNRSYNSPLHF. The CDR3 coding sequence is TGTGCCAGCAGGAATCGGTCCTATAATTCACCCCTCCACTTT.

The chain is built from TRBV6-6 and TRBJ1-5; unclear D gene. Trimming took 10 bases from V and 2 from J, leaving 15 bases between them. Germline assignment: CDR1 MNHNY and CDR2 SVGAGI (reference sequence). CDR3 size: 14 residues. The chain's CDR3 is CATSKSSGNQPQHF. The CDR3, as DNA: TGTGCCACCAGCAAGAGTTCGGGCAATCAGCCCCAGCATTTT.

The chain recombines TRBV6-5 with TRBJ1-2, with 9 bases matching TRBD1. The germline V gene encodes CDR1 MNHEY and CDR2 SVGAGI. This CDR3 has 13 residues. Unmatched junction bases numbered 7, after V lost 6 bases and J lost 8 bases. CDR3 DNA: TGTGCCAGCAGGCGCACAGGGGGCAAGGGCTACACCTTC. It codes for CASRRTGGKGYTF.

The chain is built from TRBV3-1 (or the pseudogene TRBV3-2) and TRBJ1-3; no firm D call. Germline assignment: CDR1 LGHDT and CDR2 YNNKEL (reference sequence). The germline V and J ends were trimmed by 2 bases and 6 bases, with 11 bases remaining between them. The CDR3 length is 14 residues. For the CDR3, the DNA is TGTGCCAGCAGCCAATCTGCAGGTGAAAACACCATATATTTT. Its translation: CASSQSAGENTIYF.

The gene calls are TRBV2 and TRBJ1-5; D gene ambiguous. Germline V gives CDR1 SNHLY, CDR2 FYNNEI. V gave up 7 bases and J gave up 3 bases, with 16 bases separating them. CDR3 length: 15 residues. The CDR3 bases are TGTGCCAGCACTGGGGATAGCTTGTCCAATCAGCCCCAGCATTTT. Translation gives CASTGDSLSNQPQHF.

The rearrangement joins TRBV5-4 to TRBJ2-3; D not resolved. Deletions cut 2 bases from V and 1 base from J, with 11 bases between. The V gene's germline CDR1 is SGHNT and CDR2 YYREEE (reference sequence). CDR3 length: 15 residues. The CDR3 region has the DNA TGTGCCAGCAGCTTAACGGGTAGTGGCACAGATACGCAGTATTTT. Encoded protein: CASSLTGSGTDTQYF.

A single count supports this clone. The chain joins TRBV27 to TRBJ2-7; D call uncertain. Germline lookup yields CDR1 MNHEY and CDR2 SMNVEV (reference sequence). Trimming removed 6 bases from V and 1 base from J, with 13 bases in between. The CDR3 has 14 residues. The CDR3 protein is CASRSLTISYEQYF. CDR3 in DNA: TGTGCCAGCAGAAGCCTAACCATTTCCTACGAGCAGTACTTC.

The chain joins TRBV3-1 (or the pseudogene TRBV3-2) to TRBJ2-3; the D gene is possibly TRBD2 (6 bases). V lost 0 bases and J lost 4, with 8 bases in between. CDR1 LGHDT and CDR2 YNNKEL come from the germline V gene (reference sequence). This CDR3 spans 14 amino acids. CDR3 region: CASSQDRRADTQYF. The CDR3 nucleotides are TGTGCCAGCAGCCAAGATAGGAGGGCAGATACGCAGTATTTT.

V gene TRBV7-2 combines with J gene TRBJ1-2; 10 positions agree with TRBD1. The germline gives CDR1 SGHTA, CDR2 FQGNSA. V was pared by 3 bases and J by 8 bases, with 9 bases of the junction left unmatched. The CDR3 length is 15 residues. The CDR3 DNA follows: TGTGCCAGCAGCTTGTCCGTGGACAGGGGGAAAGGCTACACCTTC. Translation gives CASSLSVDRGKGYTF.

The gene calls are TRBV29-1 and TRBJ1-2, with a tentative D call TRBD1 (6 bases). CDR3 length: 14 residues. CDR1 and CDR2 (germline): SQVTM, ANQGSEA. The V gene lost 7 bases and the J gene lost 5 bases, with 20 bases spanning the gap. The CDR3 reads CSAEGWRGAYGYTF. In DNA form, the CDR3 reads TGCAGCGCCGAGGGGTGGAGGGGGGCTTATGGCTACACCTTC.

CDR3 loop: CATSTGGSQPQHF. The CDR3 region has the DNA TGTGCCACCAGTACAGGGGGGAGTCAGCCCCAGCATTTT. V usage is TRBV24-1 and J usage is TRBJ1-5, with 8 bases matching TRBD1. With 6 bases clipped from V and 6 bases from J, the junction kept 3 bases outside the gene matches. The CDR3 covers 13 residues. Germline V lookup: CDR1 KGHDR, CDR2 SFDVKD.

The chain combines TRBV6-6 with TRBJ2-7, with 9 bases aligning to TRBD2. The CDR3 has 14 amino acids. Germline CDR1 MNHNY, CDR2 SVGAGI (reference sequence). V lost 0 bases and J lost 4; bases outside the gene matches: 1. In DNA, the CDR3 is TGTGCCAGCAGTTACTCCAGCGGGAGGTACGAGCAGTACTTC. As protein: CASSYSSGRYEQYF.